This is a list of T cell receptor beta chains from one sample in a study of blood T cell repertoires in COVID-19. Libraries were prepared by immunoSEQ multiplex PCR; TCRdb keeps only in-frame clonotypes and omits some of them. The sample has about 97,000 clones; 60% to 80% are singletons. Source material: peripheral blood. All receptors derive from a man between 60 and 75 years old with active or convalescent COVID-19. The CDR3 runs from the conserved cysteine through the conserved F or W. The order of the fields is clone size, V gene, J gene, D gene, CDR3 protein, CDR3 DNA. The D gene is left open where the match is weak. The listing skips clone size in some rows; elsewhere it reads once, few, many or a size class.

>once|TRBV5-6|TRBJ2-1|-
CASSGPWAYNEQFF
TGTGCCAGCAGCGGCCCATGGGCGTACAATGAGCAGTTCTTC
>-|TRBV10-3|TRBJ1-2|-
CAISEREARRGYTF
TGTGCCATCAGTGAGAGAGAAGCGAGGAGGGGCTACACCTTC
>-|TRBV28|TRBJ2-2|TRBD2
CASSLGLAGPGELFF
TGTGCCAGCAGTTTGGGACTAGCGGGGCCCGGGGAGCTGTTTTTT
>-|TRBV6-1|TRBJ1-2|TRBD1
CASSELGQGADGYTF
TGTGCCAGCAGTGAATTGGGCCAGGGGGCGGACGGCTACACCTTC
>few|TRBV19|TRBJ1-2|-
CASSINGRGSNYGYTF
TGTGCCAGTAGTATCAATGGACGGGGATCGAACTATGGCTACACCTTC
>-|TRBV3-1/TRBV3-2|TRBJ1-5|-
CASSQVGGQPQHF
TGTGCCAGCAGCCAAGTGGGGGGTCAGCCCCAGCATTTT
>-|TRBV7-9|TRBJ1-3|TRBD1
CASSLADRANTIYF
TGTGCCAGCAGCTTAGCGGACAGGGCCAACACCATATATTTT
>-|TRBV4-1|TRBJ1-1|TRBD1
CASSLERTGSNTEAFF
TGCGCCAGCAGCCTTGAGAGGACAGGGTCAAACACTGAAGCTTTCTTT
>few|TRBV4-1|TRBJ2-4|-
CASSQDRSGGNIQYF
TGCGCCAGCAGCCAAGATAGGAGCGGTGGAAACATTCAGTACTTC
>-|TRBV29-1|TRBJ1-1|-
CSVEQQQNTEAFF
TGCAGCGTTGAGCAACAGCAGAACACTGAAGCTTTCTTT
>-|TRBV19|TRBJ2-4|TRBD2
CASSISWAGGLAKNIQYF
TGTGCCAGTAGTATCTCTTGGGCGGGAGGCCTAGCCAAAAACATTCAGTACTTC
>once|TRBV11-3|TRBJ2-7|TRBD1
CASSLVKGASEQYF
TGTGCCAGCAGCTTAGTGAAGGGGGCCAGTGAGCAGTACTTC
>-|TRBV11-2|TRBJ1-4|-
CASTLQGKLFF
TGTGCCAGCACTCTACAGGGAAAACTGTTTTTT
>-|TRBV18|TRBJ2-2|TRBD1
CASSGQGQRGGELFF
TGTGCCAGCTCCGGACAGGGACAACGAGGCGGGGAGCTGTTTTTT
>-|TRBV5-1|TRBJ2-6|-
CASSLGQAPGGANVLTF
TGCGCCAGCAGCTTGGGACAGGCCCCGGGGGGGGCCAACGTCCTGACTTTC
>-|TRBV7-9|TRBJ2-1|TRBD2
CASSLLAGGAHEQFF
TGTGCCAGCAGCCTACTAGCGGGAGGGGCCCATGAGCAGTTCTTC
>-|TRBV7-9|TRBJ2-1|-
CASSLDTGSNEQFF
TGTGCCAGCAGCTTAGATACAGGGTCCAATGAGCAGTTCTTC
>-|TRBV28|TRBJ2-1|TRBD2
CASSLRLAGGSEQFF
TGTGCCAGCAGTTTAAGACTAGCGGGAGGGAGTGAGCAGTTCTTC
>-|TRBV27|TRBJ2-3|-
CASSFRGMSTDTQYF
TGTGCCAGCAGTTTTAGGGGAATGAGCACAGATACGCAGTATTTT
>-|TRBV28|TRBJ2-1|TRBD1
CASSQRTGGTNNEQFF
TGTGCCAGCAGTCAACGGACAGGGGGTACGAACAATGAGCAGTTCTTC
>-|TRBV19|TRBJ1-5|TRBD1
CASSIPDRVQPQHF
TGTGCCAGTAGTATCCCCGACAGGGTTCAGCCCCAGCATTTT
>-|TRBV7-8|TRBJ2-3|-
CASSLALVGEYPDTQYF
TGTGCCAGCAGCTTAGCGCTAGTGGGAGAATACCCAGATACGCAGTATTTT
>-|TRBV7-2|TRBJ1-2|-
CASSLHRVNGYTF
TGTGCCAGCAGCTTACACAGGGTAAATGGCTACACCTTC
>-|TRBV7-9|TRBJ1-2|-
CASSGTQGNPFYGYTF
TGTGCCAGCAGCGGTACGCAGGGAAACCCTTTCTATGGCTACACCTTC
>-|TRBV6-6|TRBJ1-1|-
CASSPQGKEAFF
TGTGCCAGCAGTCCCCAGGGGAAGGAAGCTTTCTTT